The entry below describes one T cell receptor (beta chain). The data were obtained in a study of blood T cell repertoires in COVID-19. Study-level background: COVID-19 samples from acute and convalescent phases originated in the United States, Italy and Spain. From T cells, B-cell-depleted T cells, or PBMCs came the material, which was cDNA or gDNA.

V gave up 6 bases and J gave up 12 bases; unmatched junction bases: 5. The CDR3 is made up of 10 amino acids. Germline V gene lookup returns CDR1 MNHEY and CDR2 SVGAGI. Original data processing: Researchers report that nucleated cell counts were estimated from reference gene primer amplification. Repertoires were generated with immunoSEQ multiplex PCR, while TCRdb's copy carries only in-frame clones and drops some. D and trimming were read from the DNA, whereas the V and J calls and clone size are those reported in that table. The sample carries about 140,000 clones, 70% to 85% recorded once. The receptor was isolated from a human donor in a cohort sampled during active COVID-19. Sequenced: peripheral blood. The V call is TRBV6-5, the J call TRBJ2-7, with TRBD1 identical over 7 bases. CDR3 bases: TGTGCCAGCAGGTTGGGACAGTGGTACTTC. It translates to CASRLGQWYF.